This TCR beta chain originates from a study of T cells after yellow fever vaccination. Points from the study as a whole: A secondary response was less intense yet reached its peak sooner, at day 5 versus 15. Most primary-vaccination clones recurred post-booster (roughly 96% CD4, 88% CD8). CD4 and CD8 compartments shared a small share of clonotypes.

J gave up 6 bases and V 8 bases, and 5 bases lay outside the gene matches. Germline V gives CDR1 MNHEY, CDR2 SMNVEV (reference sequence). The CDR3 covers 13 residues. A universal primer site and UMIs were added as TCR cDNA was made by 5'RACE template switching. TCRdb reprocessed the 5' RACE reads via MiXCR and lists one record per CDR3 protein. The sample lists nearly 550,000 distinct CDR3 sequences, 19% occurring once. For this clonotype: Its antigen remains unidentified.

This clonotype was obtained from a man aged 30-40 years who received the YFV17D yellow fever vaccine. The sequenced sample was PBMCs, obtained 15 days after the yellow fever booster vaccination. The chain couples TRBV27 to TRBJ2-2; 8 bases are shared with TRBD2. CDR3 region: CASRRGGSGELFF. CDR3 in DNA: TGTGCCAGCCGACGGGGGGGCTCCGGGGAGCTGTTTTTT.